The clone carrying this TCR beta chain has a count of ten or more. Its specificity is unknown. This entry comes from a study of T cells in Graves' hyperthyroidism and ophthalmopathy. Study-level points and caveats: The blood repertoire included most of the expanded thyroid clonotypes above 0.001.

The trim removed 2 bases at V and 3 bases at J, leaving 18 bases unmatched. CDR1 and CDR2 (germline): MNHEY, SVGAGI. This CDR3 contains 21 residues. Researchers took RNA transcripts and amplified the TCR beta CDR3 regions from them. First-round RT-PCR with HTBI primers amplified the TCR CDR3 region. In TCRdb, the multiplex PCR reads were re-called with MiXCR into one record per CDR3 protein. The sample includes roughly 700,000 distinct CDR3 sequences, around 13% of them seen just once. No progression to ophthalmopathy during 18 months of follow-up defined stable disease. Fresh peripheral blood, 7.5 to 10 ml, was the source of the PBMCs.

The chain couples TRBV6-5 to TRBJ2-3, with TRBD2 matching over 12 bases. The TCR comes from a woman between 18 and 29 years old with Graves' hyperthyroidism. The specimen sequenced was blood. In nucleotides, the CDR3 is TGTGCCAGCAGTTACAGGGGGCTGGGGGAGCTAGCGGGAGGGAAGACAGATACGCAGTATTTT. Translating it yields CASSYRGLGELAGGKTDTQYF.